This TCR beta chain was obtained from a study of early T cells in non-severe SARS-CoV-2 infection. In the study overall: Bulk RNA taken from unsorted whole blood was sequenced, leaving chains unpaired. General study results and limits: Clonotype matching in VDJdb favored anti-spike CD8 responses and did not capture private and CD4 specificities.

Researchers tagged individual cDNA molecules with unique molecular identifiers. TCRdb ran MiXCR on the 5' RACE reads and lists one entry per CDR3 protein. The sample has fewer than 40,000 distinct CDR3 sequences, roughly 7% seen once. This clonotype was recorded at least ten times. Its specificity is unknown. Deletions cut 6 bases from V and 0 bases from J, with 7 bases between. CDR1 is KGHSH and CDR2 is LQKENI in the germline V gene. This CDR3 has 13 residues. The receptor was derived from an adult who was a healthcare worker with PCR-confirmed SARS-CoV-2 infection or an uninfected control (not recorded which). The chain combines TRBV18 with TRBJ2-3; possible D gene TRBD1, 6 bases. The material sequenced was whole blood. The CDR3 sequence: CASSGQSTDTQYF. The CDR3 nucleotides are TGTGCCAGCTCTGGACAGAGCACAGATACGCAGTATTTT.